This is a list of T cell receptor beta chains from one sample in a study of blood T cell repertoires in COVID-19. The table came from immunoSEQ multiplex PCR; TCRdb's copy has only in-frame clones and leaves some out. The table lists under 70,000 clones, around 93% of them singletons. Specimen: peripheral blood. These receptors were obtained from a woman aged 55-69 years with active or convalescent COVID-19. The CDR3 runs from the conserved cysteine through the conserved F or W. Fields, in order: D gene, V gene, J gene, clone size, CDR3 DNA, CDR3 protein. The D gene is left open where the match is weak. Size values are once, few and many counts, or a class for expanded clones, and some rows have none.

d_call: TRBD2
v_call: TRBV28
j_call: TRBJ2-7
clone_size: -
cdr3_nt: TGTGCCAGCCAGAGCGGGGGTAATGCGTACGAGCAGTACTTC
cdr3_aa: CASQSGGNAYEQYF

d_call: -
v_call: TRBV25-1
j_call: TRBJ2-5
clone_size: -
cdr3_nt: TGTGCCAGCGGGGGTTGGACAGAACAAGAGACCCAGTACTTC
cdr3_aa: CASGGWTEQETQYF

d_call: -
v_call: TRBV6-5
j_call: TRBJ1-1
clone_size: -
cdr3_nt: TGTGCCAGCACTGGGGGGTTGAACACTGAAGCTTTCTTT
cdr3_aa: CASTGGLNTEAFF

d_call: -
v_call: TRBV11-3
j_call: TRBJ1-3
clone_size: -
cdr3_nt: TGTGCCAGCAGCTTAGGTGCGGAGAGCTCTGGAAACACCATATATTTT
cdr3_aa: CASSLGAESSGNTIYF

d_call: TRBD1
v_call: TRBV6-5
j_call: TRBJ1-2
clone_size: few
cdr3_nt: TGTGCCAGCAGTTCGACAGGGGGACCTAACTATGGCTACACCTTC
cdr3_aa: CASSSTGGPNYGYTF

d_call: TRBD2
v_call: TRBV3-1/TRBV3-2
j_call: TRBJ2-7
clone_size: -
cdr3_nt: TGTGCCAGCAGCCGTGGAGCACCGGGACTAGACTCCTACGAGCAGTACTTC
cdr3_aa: CASSRGAPGLDSYEQYF

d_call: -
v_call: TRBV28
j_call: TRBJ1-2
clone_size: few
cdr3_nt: TGTGCCAGTAAACGACTCGACTATGGCTACACCTTC
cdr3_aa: CASKRLDYGYTF

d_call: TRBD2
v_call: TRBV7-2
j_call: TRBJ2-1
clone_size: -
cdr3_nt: TGTGCCAGCAGCCTCGGACTAGCGGTCTCCTACAATGAGCAGTTCTTC
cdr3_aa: CASSLGLAVSYNEQFF

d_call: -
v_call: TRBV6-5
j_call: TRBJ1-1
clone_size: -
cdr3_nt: TGTGCCAGCAGAAAAAGGACAGAGAACACTGAAGCTTTCTTT
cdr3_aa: CASRKRTENTEAFF

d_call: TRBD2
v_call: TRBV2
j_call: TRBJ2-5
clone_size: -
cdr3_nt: TGTGCCGGGGGAGGGGAGGGCCTGGGAGAGACCCAGTACTTC
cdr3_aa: CAGGGEGLGETQYF

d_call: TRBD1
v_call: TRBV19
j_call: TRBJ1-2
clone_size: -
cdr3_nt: TGTGCCAGTATATGGGACAGGGCCAATCGTGGGGGCTACACCTTC
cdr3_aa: CASIWDRANRGGYTF

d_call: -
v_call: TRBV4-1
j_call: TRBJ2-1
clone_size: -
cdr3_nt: TGCGCCAGCAGCCAAATAGTCCGGAGCCGGGGCAATGAGCAGTTCTTC
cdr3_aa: CASSQIVRSRGNEQFF

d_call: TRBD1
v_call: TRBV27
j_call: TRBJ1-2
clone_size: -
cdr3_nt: TGTGCCAGCAGTTTAATCTCGGGGACAGGCGGTGGCTACACCTTC
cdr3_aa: CASSLISGTGGGYTF

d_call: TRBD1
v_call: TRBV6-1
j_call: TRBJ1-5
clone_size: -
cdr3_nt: TGTGCCAGCAGTGCCCTGACAGGGGTGGGGAATCAGCCCCAGCATTTT
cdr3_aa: CASSALTGVGNQPQHF

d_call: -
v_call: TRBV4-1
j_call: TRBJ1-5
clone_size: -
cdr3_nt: TGCGCCAGCAGCCCCGGGACTTTTGTGGAGAATCAGCCCCAGCATTTT
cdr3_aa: CASSPGTFVENQPQHF